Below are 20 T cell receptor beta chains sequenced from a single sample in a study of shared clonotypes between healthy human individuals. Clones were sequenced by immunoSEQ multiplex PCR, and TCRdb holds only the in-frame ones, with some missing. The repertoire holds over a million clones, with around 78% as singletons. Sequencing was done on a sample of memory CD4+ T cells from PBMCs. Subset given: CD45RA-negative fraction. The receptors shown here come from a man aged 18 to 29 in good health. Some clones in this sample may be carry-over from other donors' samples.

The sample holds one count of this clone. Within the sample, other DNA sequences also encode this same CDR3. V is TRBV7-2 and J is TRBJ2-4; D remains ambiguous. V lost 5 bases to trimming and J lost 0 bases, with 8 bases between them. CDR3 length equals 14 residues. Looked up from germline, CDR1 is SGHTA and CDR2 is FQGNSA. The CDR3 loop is CASSPGLAKNIQYF. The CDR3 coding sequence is TGTGCCAGCAGCCCTGGGCTAGCCAAAAACATTCAGTACTTC. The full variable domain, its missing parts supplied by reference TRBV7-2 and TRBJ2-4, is GAGVSQSPSNKVTEKGKDVELRCDPISGHTALYWYRQSLGQGLEFLIYFQGNSAPDKSGLPSDRFSAERTGGSVSTLTIQRTQQEDSAVYLCASSPGLAKNIQYFGAGTRLSVL.

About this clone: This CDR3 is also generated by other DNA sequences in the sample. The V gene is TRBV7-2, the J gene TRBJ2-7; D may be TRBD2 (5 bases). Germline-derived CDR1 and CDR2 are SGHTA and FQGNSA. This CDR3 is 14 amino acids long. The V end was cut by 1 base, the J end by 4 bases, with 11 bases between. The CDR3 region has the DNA TGTGCCAGCAGCTTAGGTGGGAGAGGTTACGAGCAGTACTTC. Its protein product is CASSLGGRGYEQYF.

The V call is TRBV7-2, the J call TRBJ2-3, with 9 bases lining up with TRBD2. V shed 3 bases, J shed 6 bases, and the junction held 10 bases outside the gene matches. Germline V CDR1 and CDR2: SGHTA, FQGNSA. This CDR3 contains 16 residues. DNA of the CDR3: TGTGCCAGCAGCTTTTATGGCGGGAGGGCCCCGGATACGCAGTATTTT. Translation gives CASSFYGGRAPDTQYF.

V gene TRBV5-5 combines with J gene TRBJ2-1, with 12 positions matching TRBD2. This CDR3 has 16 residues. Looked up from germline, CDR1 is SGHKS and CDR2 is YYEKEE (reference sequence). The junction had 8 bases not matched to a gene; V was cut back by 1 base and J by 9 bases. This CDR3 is CASSLFASGRAFEQFF. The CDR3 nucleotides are TGTGCCAGCAGCTTGTTCGCTAGCGGGAGGGCCTTTGAGCAGTTCTTC.

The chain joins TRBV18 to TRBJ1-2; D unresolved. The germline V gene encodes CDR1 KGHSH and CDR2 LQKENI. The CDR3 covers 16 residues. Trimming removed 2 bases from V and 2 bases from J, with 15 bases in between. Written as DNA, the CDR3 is TGTGCCAGCTCACCAACGTCGAGGGAGGTAAACTATGGCTACACCTTC. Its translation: CASSPTSREVNYGYTF.

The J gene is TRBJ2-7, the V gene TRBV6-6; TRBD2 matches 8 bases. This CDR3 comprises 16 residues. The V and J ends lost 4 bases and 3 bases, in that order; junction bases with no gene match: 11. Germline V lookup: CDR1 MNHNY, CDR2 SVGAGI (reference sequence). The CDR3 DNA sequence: TGTGCCAGCAGTTCCTCCAGCAGCGGGAGAGGCTACGAGCAGTACTTC. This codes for CASSSSSSGRGYEQYF.

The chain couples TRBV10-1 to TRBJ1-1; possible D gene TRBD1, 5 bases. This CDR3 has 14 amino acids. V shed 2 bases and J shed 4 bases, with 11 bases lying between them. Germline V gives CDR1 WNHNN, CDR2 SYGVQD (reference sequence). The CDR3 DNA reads TGCGCCAGCAGTGAGGATCAGAGGGGCACTGAAGCTTTCTTT. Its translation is CASSEDQRGTEAFF.

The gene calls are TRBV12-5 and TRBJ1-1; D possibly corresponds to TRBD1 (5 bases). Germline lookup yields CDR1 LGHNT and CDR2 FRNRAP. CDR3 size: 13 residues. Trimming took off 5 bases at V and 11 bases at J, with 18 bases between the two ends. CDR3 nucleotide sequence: TGTGCTAGTGGTCCATCTGGGACGGGGAGGGCTTTCTTT. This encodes CASGPSGTGRAFF.

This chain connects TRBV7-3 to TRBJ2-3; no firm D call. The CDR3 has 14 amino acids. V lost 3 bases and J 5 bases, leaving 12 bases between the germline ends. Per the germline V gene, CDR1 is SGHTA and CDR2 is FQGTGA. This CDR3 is CASSLAGPGDTQYF. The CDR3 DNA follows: TGTGCCAGCAGCTTGGCAGGACCGGGAGATACGCAGTATTTT.

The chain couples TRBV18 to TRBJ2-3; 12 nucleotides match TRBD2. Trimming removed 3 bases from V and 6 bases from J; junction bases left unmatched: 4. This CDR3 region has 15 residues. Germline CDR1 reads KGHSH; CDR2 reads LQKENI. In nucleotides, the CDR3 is TGTGCCAGCTCACCGACTAGCGGGAGTGCCGATACGCAGTATTTT. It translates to CASSPTSGSADTQYF. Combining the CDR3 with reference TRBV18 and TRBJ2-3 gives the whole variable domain NAGVMQNPRHLVRRRGQEARLRCSPMKGHSHVYWYRQLPEEGLKFMVYLQKENIIDESGMPKERFSAEFPKEGPSILRIQQVVRGDSAAYFCASSPTSGSADTQYFGPGTRLTVL.

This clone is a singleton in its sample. CDR3 protein: CASSRSGTQYNEQFF. The CDR3 coding sequence is TGTGCCAGCAGCCGAAGCGGGACACAATACAATGAGCAGTTCTTC. The chain carries TRBV11-3 and TRBJ2-1, with D possibly TRBD2 on 7 matching bases. Germline assignment: CDR1 SGHNT and CDR2 YENEEA. Trimming removed 5 bases at V and 4 bases at J, with 15 bases between. The CDR3 loop spans 15 amino acids.

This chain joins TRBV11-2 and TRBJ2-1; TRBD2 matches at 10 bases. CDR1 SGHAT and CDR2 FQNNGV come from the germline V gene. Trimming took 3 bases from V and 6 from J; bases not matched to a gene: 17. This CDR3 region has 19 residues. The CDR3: CASSFPYSPSGSVVNEQFF. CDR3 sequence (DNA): TGTGCCAGCAGCTTTCCCTATTCTCCTAGCGGGAGCGTTGTCAATGAGCAGTTCTTC. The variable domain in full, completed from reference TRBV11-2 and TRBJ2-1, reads EAGVAQSPRYKIIEKRQSVAFWCNPISGHATLYWYQQILGQGPKLLIQFQNNGVVDDSQLPKDRFSAERLKGVDSTLKIQPAKLEDSAVYLCASSFPYSPSGSVVNEQFFGPGTRLTVL.

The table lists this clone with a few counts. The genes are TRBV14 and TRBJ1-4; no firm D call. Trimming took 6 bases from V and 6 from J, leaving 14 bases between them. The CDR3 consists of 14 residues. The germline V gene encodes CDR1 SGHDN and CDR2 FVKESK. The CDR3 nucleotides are TGTGCCAGCAGTCGCCAGATCCTCGATGAAAAACTGTTTTTT. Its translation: CASSRQILDEKLFF. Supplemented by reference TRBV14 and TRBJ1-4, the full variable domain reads EAGVTQFPSHSVIEKGQTVTLRCDPISGHDNLYWYRRVMGKEIKFLLHFVKESKQDESGMPNNRFLAERTGGTYSTLKVQPAELEDSGVYFCASSRQILDEKLFFGSGTQLSVL.

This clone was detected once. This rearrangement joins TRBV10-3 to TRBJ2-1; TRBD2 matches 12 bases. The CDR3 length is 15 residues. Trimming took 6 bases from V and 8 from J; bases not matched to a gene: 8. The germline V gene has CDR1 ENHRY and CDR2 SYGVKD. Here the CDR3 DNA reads TGTGCCATCAGGGGGCTAGCGGGAGGGCCCGATGAGCAGTTCTTC. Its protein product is CAIRGLAGGPDEQFF.

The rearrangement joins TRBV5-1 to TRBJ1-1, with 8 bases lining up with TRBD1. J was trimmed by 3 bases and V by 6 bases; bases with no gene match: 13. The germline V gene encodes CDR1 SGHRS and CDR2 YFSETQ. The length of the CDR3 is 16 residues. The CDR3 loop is CASKDRGGFRDTEAFF. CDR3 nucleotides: TGCGCCAGCAAAGACAGGGGCGGTTTTAGGGACACTGAAGCTTTCTTT.

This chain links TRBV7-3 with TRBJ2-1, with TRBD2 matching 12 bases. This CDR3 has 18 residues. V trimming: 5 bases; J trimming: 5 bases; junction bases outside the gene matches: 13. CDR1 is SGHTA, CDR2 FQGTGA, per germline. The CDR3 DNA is TGTGCCAGCAGCCTCCGGGCCCGCAGACTAGCGGGAGACAATGAGCAGTTCTTC. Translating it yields CASSLRARRLAGDNEQFF.

CDR3 nucleotides: TGCGCCAGCAGCCCGGGGAACACCGGGGAGCTGTTTTTT. This codes for CASSPGNTGELFF. V and J are TRBV5-1 and TRBJ2-2; D is uncertain. CDR1 SGHRS and CDR2 YFSETQ come from the germline V gene. Trimming shortened V by 4 bases and J by 1 base, and 5 bases separated the two germline ends. The CDR3 runs to 13 residues.

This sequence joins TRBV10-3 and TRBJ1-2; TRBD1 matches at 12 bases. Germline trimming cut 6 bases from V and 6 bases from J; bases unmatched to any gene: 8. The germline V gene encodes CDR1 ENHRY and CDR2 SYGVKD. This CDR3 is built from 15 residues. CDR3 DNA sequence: TGTGCCATCAGCTGGTCGGGACAGGGGGCGGATGGCTACACCTTC. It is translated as CAISWSGQGADGYTF.

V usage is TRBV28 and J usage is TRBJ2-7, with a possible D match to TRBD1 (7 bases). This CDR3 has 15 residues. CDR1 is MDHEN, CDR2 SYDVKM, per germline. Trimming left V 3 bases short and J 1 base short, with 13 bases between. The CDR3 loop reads CASSLQGGPSYEQYF. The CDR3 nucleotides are TGTGCCAGCAGTTTGCAGGGGGGACCATCCTACGAGCAGTACTTC.

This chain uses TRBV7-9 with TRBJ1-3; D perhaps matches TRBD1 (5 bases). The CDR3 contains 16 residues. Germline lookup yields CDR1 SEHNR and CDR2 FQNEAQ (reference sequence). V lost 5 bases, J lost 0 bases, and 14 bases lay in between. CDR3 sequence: CASSPRGASSGNTIYF. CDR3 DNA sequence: TGTGCCAGCAGCCCTAGAGGGGCATCCTCTGGAAACACCATATATTTT.